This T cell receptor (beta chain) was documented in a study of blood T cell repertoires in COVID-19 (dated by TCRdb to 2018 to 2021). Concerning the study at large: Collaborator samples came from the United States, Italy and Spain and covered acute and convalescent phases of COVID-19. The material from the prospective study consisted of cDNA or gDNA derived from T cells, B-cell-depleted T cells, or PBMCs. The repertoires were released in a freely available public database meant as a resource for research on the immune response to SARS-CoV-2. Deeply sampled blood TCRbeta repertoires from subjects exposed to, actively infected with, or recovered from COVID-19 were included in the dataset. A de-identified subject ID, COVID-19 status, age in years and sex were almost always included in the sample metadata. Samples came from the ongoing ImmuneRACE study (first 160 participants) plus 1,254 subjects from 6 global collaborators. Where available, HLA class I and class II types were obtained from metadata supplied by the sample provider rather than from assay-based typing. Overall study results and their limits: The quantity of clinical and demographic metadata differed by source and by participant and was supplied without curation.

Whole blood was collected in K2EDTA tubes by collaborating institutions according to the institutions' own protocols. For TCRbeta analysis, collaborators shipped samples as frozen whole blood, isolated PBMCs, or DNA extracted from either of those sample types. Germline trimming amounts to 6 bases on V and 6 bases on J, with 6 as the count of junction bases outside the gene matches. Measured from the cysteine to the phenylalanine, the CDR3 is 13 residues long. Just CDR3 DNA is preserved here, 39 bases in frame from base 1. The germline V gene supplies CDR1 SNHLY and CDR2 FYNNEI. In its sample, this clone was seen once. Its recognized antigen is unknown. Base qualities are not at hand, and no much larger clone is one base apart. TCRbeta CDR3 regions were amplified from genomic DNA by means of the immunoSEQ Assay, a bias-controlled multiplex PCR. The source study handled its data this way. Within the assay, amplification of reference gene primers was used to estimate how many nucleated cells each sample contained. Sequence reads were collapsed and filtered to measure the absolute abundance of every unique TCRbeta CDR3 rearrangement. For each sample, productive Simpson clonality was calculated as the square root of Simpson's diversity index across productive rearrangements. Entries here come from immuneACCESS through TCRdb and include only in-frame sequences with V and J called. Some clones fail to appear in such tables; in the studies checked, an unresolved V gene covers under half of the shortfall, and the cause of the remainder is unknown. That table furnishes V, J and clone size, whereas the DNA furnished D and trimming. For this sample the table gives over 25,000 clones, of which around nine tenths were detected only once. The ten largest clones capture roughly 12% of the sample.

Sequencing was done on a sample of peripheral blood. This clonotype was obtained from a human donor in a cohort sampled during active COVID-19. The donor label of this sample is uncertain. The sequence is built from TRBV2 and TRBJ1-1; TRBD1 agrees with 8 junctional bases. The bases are TGTGCCAGCAGACCGACAGGGGACGCTGAAGCTTTCTTT. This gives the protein CASRPTGDAEAFF.